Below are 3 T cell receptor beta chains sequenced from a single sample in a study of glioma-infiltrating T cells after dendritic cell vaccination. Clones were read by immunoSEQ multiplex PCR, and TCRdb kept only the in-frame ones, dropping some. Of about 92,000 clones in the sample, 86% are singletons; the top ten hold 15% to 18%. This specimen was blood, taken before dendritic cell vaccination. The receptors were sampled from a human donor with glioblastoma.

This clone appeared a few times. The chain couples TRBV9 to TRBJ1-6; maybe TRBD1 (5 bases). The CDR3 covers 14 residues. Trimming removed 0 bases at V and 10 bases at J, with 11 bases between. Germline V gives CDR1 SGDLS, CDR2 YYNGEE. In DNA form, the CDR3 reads TGTGCCAGCAGCGTAGGGGGGGGTAACTCACCCCTCCACTTT. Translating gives CASSVGGGNSPLHF. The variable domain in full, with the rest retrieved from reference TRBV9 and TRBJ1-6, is DSGVTQTPKHLITATGQRVTLRCSPRSGDLSVYWYQQSLDQGLQFLIQYYNGEERAKGNILERFSAQQFPDLHSELNLSSLELGDSALYFCASSVGGGNSPLHFGNGTRLTVT.

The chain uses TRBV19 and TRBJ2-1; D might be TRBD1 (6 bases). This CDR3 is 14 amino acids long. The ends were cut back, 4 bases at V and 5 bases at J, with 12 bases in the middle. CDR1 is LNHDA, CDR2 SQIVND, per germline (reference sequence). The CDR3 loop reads CASSTWTANNEQFF. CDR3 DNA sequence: TGTGCCAGTAGTACATGGACAGCCAACAATGAGCAGTTCTTC.

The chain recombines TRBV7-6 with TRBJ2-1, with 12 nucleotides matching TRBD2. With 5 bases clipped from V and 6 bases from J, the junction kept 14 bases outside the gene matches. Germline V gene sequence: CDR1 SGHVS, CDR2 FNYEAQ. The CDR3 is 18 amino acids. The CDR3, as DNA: TGTGCCAGCAGCCGCCAAGCCCCTAGCGGGAGGGCCATCAATGAGCAGTTCTTC. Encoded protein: CASSRQAPSGRAINEQFF.